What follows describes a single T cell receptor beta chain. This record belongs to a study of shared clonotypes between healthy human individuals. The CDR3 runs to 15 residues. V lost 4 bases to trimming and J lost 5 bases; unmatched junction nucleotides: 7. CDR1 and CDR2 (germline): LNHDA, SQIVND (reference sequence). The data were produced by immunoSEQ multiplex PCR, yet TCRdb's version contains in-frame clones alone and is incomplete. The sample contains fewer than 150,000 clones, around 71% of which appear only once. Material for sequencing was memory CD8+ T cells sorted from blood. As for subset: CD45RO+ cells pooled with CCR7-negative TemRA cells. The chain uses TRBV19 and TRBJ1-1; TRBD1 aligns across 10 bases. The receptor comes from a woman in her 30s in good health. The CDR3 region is CASSTWTGGTTEAFF. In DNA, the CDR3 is TGTGCCAGTAGTACTTGGACAGGGGGAACAACTGAAGCTTTCTTT.